A single sample is the source of the 12 T cell receptor beta chains below, sequenced in a study of blood T cells in healthy people across ages. With a J-beta primer mix and a sample-barcoded 5' primer, a second PCR ran about 7 to 12 cycles. TCRdb re-analysed the 5' RACE reads in MiXCR, keeping a single row per CDR3 protein. Of about 780,000 distinct CDR3 sequences in the sample, around a quarter were seen once. The same data also contributed to another study, on T cells of mothers and their children.

Sequencing was carried out using blood. These receptors originate from a boy aged 5-17 years in good health.

In regard to this clonotype: The germline gene is not matched at one end of the junction; a read error may be the cause. The chain has TRBV27 and TRBJ2-1; unclear D gene. Per germline, CDR1 MNHEY and CDR2 SMNVEV (reference sequence). This CDR3 has 16 amino acids. In nucleotides, the CDR3 is TGTGCCAGCAGTTCCCGACCGCCCTACTCCTACAGTGAGCAGTTCTTC. Protein: CASSSRPPYSYSEQFF.

This clonotype came up many times. The junction does not match germline at one end; this may be a read error. The chain couples TRBV5-1 to TRBJ2-1; D remains ambiguous. This CDR3 spans 11 amino acids. Germline CDR1 SGHRS, CDR2 YFSETQ. The CDR3 spells CASSRDNEQFF. Here the CDR3 DNA reads TGTGCCAGCAGTCGGGACAATGAGCAGTTCTTC. The complete variable domain, with remaining parts taken from reference TRBV5-1 and TRBJ2-1, reads KAGVTQTPRYLIKTRGQQVTLSCSPISGHRSVSWYQQTPGQGLQFLFEYFSETQRNKGNFPGRFSGRQFSNSRSEMNVSTLELGDSALYLCASSRDNEQFFGPGTRLTVL.

The CDR3 region has the DNA TGTGCCAGCAGCTTAGATCAGGGACAGTACTTC. It translates to CASSLDQGQYF. V gene TRBV7-9 combines with J gene TRBJ2-4, with a weak D call TRBD1 (5 bases). V was pared by 1 base and J by 13 bases, with 8 bases between. Per the germline V gene, CDR1 is SEHNR and CDR2 is FQNEAQ (reference sequence). This CDR3 has 11 amino acids.

The chain couples TRBV5-1 to TRBJ2-5; TRBD2 might be the D (6 bases). From germline, CDR1 is SGHRS and CDR2 YFSETQ. This CDR3 contains 14 residues. Trimming shortened V by 4 bases and J by 4 bases, and 14 bases separated the two germline ends. CDR3 residues: CASSNAGTGETQYF. The DNA of the CDR3 is TGCGCCAGCAGCAACGCCGGGACTGGAGAGACCCAGTACTTC.

The V call is TRBV7-2, the J call TRBJ1-2; TRBD1 agrees at 8 bases. Germline-derived CDR1 and CDR2 are SGHTA and FQGNSA. The ends lost 0 bases at V and 7 bases at J; junction bases unmatched: 7. The CDR3 has 15 amino acids. As DNA, the CDR3 is TGTGCCAGCAGCTTAGCGGAGACAGGGGCCTGTGGCTACACCTTC. Protein sequence: CASSLAETGACGYTF.

V usage is TRBV20-1 and J usage is TRBJ1-5; TRBD1 matches at 8 bases. Germline V gene sequence: CDR1 DFQATT, CDR2 SNEGSKA (reference sequence). CDR3 length equals 14 residues. The J segment lost 7 bases and the V segment lost 3 bases, leaving 8 bases of the junction unmatched. This chain's CDR3 is CSASRQGARQPQHF. The CDR3 DNA sequence: TGCAGTGCTAGTAGGCAGGGGGCACGGCAGCCCCAGCATTTT.

This clonotype came up a few times. The chain employs TRBV5-1 and TRBJ2-7, with 12 positions matching TRBD2. This CDR3 has 18 amino acids. In germline, CDR1 is SGHRS, CDR2 YFSETQ. The V segment lost 3 bases and the J segment 3 bases; nucleotides outside the gene matches: 13. The DNA of the CDR3 is TGCGCCAGCAGCTCCGGCGGGCTAGCGGGGGGGAAGGGCTACGAGCAGTACTTC. Translated, it gives CASSSGGLAGGKGYEQYF.

This rearrangement joins TRBV7-2 to TRBJ2-1, with 12 bases lining up with TRBD2. The germline V gene encodes CDR1 SGHTA and CDR2 FQGNSA. This CDR3 is built from 17 residues. Losses at the gene ends were 4 bases for V and 4 bases for J; bases not matched to a gene: 8. The DNA of the CDR3 is TGTGCCAGCAGCTCACCGGGACTAGCGGGTCCTTACAATGAGCAGTTCTTC. Translated, it gives CASSSPGLAGPYNEQFF.

J is TRBJ2-7 and V is TRBV20-1, with 11 bases matching TRBD2. The CDR3 sequence is 14 residues long. The germline gives CDR1 DFQATT, CDR2 SNEGSKA (reference sequence). V trimming: 3 bases; J trimming: 6 bases; junction bases outside the gene matches: 7. The CDR3 DNA reads as TGCAGTGCTAGCCGGATCCTAGCGGGGGGCGAGCAGTACTTC. Its protein product is CSASRILAGGEQYF.

CDR3 loop: CASSYLGQNYNEQFF. CDR3 nucleotides: TGTGCCAGCAGTTACTTGGGACAGAATTACAATGAGCAGTTCTTC. The V gene is TRBV6-6, the J gene TRBJ2-1, with 7 bases matching TRBD1. CDR1 is MNHNY, CDR2 SVGAGI, per germline (reference sequence). This CDR3 has 15 amino acids. V lost 1 base, J lost 4 bases, and 4 bases stayed unmatched.

This clonotype has a handful of counts. The chain has TRBV18 and TRBJ1-1; D possibly corresponds to TRBD1 (5 bases). The CDR3 runs 15 residues. Germline V gives CDR1 KGHSH, CDR2 LQKENI. Trimming took off 0 bases at V and 1 base at J, with 9 bases between the two ends. In nucleotides, the CDR3 is TGTGCCAGCTCACCACCGGCAGGGAAGAACACTGAAGCTTTCTTT. Translating gives CASSPPAGKNTEAFF.

This clonotype has only one observation. The chain has TRBV28 and TRBJ2-7, with D perhaps matching TRBD2 (6 bases). The V end was cut by 4 bases, the J end by 4 bases, with 17 bases between. CDR3 size: 15 residues. The germline V gene encodes CDR1 MDHEN and CDR2 SYDVKM. The CDR3 nucleotides are TGTGCCAGCAGTTCGGGGGTCTGGAAAAGATACGAGCAGTACTTC. This encodes CASSSGVWKRYEQYF.